Presented here are 10 T cell receptor beta chains from one specimen sequenced in a study of T cell responses to AZD1222 COVID-19 vaccine. Profiled with immunoSEQ multiplex PCR; TCRdb holds only in-frame clones, not every one. The sample records about 87,000 clones, 88% being singletons. Specimen: peripheral blood, collected on day 0 of AZD1222 vaccination. The receptors derive from an adult in good health.

The genes are TRBV6-1 and TRBJ1-1; 9 nucleotides match TRBD1. CDR3 length: 15 residues. After removal of 0 bases from V and 1 base from J, the junction contained 0 bases not matched to a gene. CDR1 is MNHNS and CDR2 is SASEGT in the germline V gene. The CDR3 nucleotides read TGTGCCAGCAGTGAAGCGACAGGGGGGAACACTGAAGCTTTCTTT. Residues: CASSEATGGNTEAFF.

The chain employs TRBV30 and TRBJ1-1; weak D call: TRBD1 (5 bases). The germline gives CDR1 GTSNPN, CDR2 SVGIG (reference sequence). The CDR3 covers 15 residues. V shed 2 bases and J shed 3 bases, with 16 bases lying between them. CDR3 amino acids: CAWSIPWGEDTEAFF. CDR3 nucleotides: TGTGCCTGGAGTATCCCCTGGGGGGAGGACACTGAAGCTTTCTTT.

The chain uses TRBV5-6 and TRBJ1-1, with D hard to call. Trimming pared 0 bases from V and 1 base from J, leaving 10 bases between. Germline V gene lookup returns CDR1 SGHDT and CDR2 YYEEEE. This CDR3 spans 15 amino acids. CDR3 in amino acids: CASSLENSRNTEAFF. The CDR3 nucleotides read TGTGCCAGCAGCTTGGAAAACTCGCGGAACACTGAAGCTTTCTTT.

The chain employs TRBV2 and TRBJ1-5; D is uncertain. The germline V gene encodes CDR1 SNHLY and CDR2 FYNNEI. There are 15 residues in the CDR3. Trimming removed 4 bases at V and 7 bases at J, with 17 bases between. As DNA, the CDR3 is TGTGCCAGCAGTGTGTTAGGCGAGGGTCGGCAGCCCCAGCATTTT. Protein sequence: CASSVLGEGRQPQHF.

V gene TRBV6-5 combines with J gene TRBJ1-2; 7 bases align to TRBD1. There are 14 residues in the CDR3. CDR1 is MNHEY, CDR2 SVGAGI, per germline. The V and J ends lost 2 bases and 2 bases, in that order; junction bases with no gene match: 2. The CDR3 DNA sequence: TGTGCCAGCAGTTACCACAGGGGAAACTATGGCTACACCTTC. This encodes CASSYHRGNYGYTF.

This chain joins TRBV28 and TRBJ2-7; TRBD2 matches at 10 bases. The CDR3 is 15 residues long. V was pared by 5 bases and J by 4 bases, with 8 bases of the junction left unmatched. Germline lookup yields CDR1 MDHEN and CDR2 SYDVKM. The CDR3 sequence is CASSDLPSGGYEQYF. The CDR3 coding sequence is TGTGCCAGCAGTGACCTGCCTAGCGGGGGATACGAGCAGTACTTC.

This chain uses TRBV9 with TRBJ1-5; unclear D gene. The V gene's germline CDR1 is SGDLS and CDR2 YYNGEE. This CDR3 comprises 14 residues. Trimming took off 0 bases at V and 3 bases at J, with 7 bases between the two ends. The CDR3 is CASSVDPDNQPQHF. The CDR3 DNA is TGTGCCAGCAGCGTAGATCCGGACAATCAGCCCCAGCATTTT.

The chain has TRBV3-1 (or the pseudogene TRBV3-2) and TRBJ1-2; D may be TRBD1 (6 bases). The length of the CDR3 is 14 residues. The V end was cut by 3 bases, the J end by 13 bases, with 21 bases between. The germline CDR1 and CDR2 sequences are LGHDT and YNNKEL (reference sequence). CDR3 bases: TGTGCCAGCAGCCACCGGGCCCGGGGGGGCGCTTGCACCTTC. Translating it yields CASSHRARGGACTF.

The chain joins TRBV5-6 to TRBJ2-3; no reliable D call. Per the germline V gene, CDR1 is SGHDT and CDR2 is YYEEEE. This CDR3 is built from 14 residues. V gave up 1 base and J gave up 1 base, with 7 bases separating them. In DNA, the CDR3 is TGTGCCAGCAGCTTGTACCAGGGCACAGATACGCAGTATTTT. Residues: CASSLYQGTDTQYF.

V usage is TRBV4-1 and J usage is TRBJ1-2; D is perhaps TRBD1 (5 bases). Germline CDR1 is MGHRA and CDR2 is YSYEKL. Trimming took 3 bases from V and 3 from J, leaving 8 bases between them. The CDR3 extends over 13 amino acids. CDR3 sequence reads: CASSHQGDYGYTF. The DNA of the CDR3 is TGCGCCAGCAGCCATCAGGGAGACTATGGCTACACCTTC.